The TCR beta chain described here comes from a study of CD8+CD57+ T cells in acquired aplastic anemia. Study information: Sorted cells (CD4+ and CD8+) yielded DNA amounts that averaged approximately 3.2 ug. Researchers reported that healthy donors averaged about 11 million reads for CD4+ cells.

Many counts were recorded for this clonotype. CDR3 and TCR beta VDJ profiling relied on a genomic DNA template. Each CDR3 protein is one row after TCRdb ran MiXCR on the reads. The table includes about 210,000 distinct CDR3 sequences, 30% to 40% detected once. The germline V gene encodes CDR1 LNHDA and CDR2 SQIVND (reference sequence). V was pared by 1 base and J by 8 bases, with 20 bases between. The CDR3 spans 16 residues. This receptor was obtained from a human donor in good health, serving as a control. Material: sorted CD4+, CD8+, or CD8+CD57+ T cells (not recorded which) from PBMCs. J is TRBJ1-2 and V is TRBV19; D gene unclear. The CDR3 spells CASSIAFSPTQWGYTF. In DNA form, the CDR3 reads TGTGCCAGTAGTATAGCGTTTTCCCCCACCCAGTGGGGCTACACCTTC.